This passage covers 8 T cell receptor beta chains from one sample sequenced in a study of T cell responses to AZD1222 COVID-19 vaccine. Profiled with immunoSEQ multiplex PCR; TCRdb holds only in-frame clones, not every one. The sample holds fewer than 150,000 clones, approximately 93% seen once. Sequenced here: peripheral blood, sampled on day 0 of AZD1222 vaccination. These receptors were taken from an adult in good health.

The gene calls are TRBV29-1 and TRBJ1-1; TRBD1 matches at 11 bases. The trim removed 3 bases at V and 6 bases at J, leaving 6 bases unmatched. The CDR3 is 14 amino acids. The V gene's germline CDR1 is SQVTM and CDR2 ANQGSEA. This CDR3 reads CSVDDGTGGSEAFF. DNA for the CDR3: TGCAGCGTTGACGACGGGACAGGGGGTTCTGAAGCTTTCTTT. Complete variable domain (other parts from reference TRBV29-1 and TRBJ1-1): SAVISQKPSRDICQRGTSLTIQCQVDSQVTMMFWYRQQPGQSLTLIATANQGSEATYESGFVIDKFPISRPNLTFSTLTVSNMSPEDSSIYLCSVDDGTGGSEAFFGQGTRLTVV.

This rearrangement joins TRBV9 to TRBJ1-4; no definite D call. Germline CDR1 reads SGDLS; CDR2 reads YYNGEE. V lost 2 bases and J 0 bases, leaving 8 bases between the germline ends. This CDR3 is built from 15 residues. CDR3 in amino acids: CASSVSGATNEKLFF. Here the CDR3 DNA reads TGTGCCAGCAGCGTTAGTGGAGCAACTAATGAAAAACTGTTTTTT.

In this sample, this clone turned up once. This rearrangement joins TRBV2 to TRBJ2-1, with TRBD2 identical over 15 bases. The CDR3 sequence is 16 residues long. The germline V gene encodes CDR1 SNHLY and CDR2 FYNNEI. The trim removed 3 bases at V and 7 bases at J, leaving 4 bases unmatched. The CDR3 bases are TGTGCCAGCAGTGACTCGGGACTAGCGGGAGGTAATGAGCAGTTCTTC. Residues: CASSDSGLAGGNEQFF.

The chain links TRBV7-9 to TRBJ1-5, with D maybe TRBD1 (6 bases). The length of the CDR3 is 16 residues. Trimming pared 3 bases from V and 2 bases from J, leaving 14 bases between. Germline assignment: CDR1 SEHNR and CDR2 FQNEAQ (reference sequence). CDR3 in DNA: TGTGCCAGCAGCTTCGTAGGGGGGGCAGGCAATCAGCCCCAGCATTTT. It translates to CASSFVGGAGNQPQHF. Variable domain in full (rest from reference TRBV7-9 and TRBJ1-5): DTGVSQNPRHKITKRGQNVTFRCDPISEHNRLYWYRQTLGQGPEFLTYFQNEAQLEKSRLLSDRFSAERPKGSFSTLEIQRTEQGDSAMYLCASSFVGGAGNQPQHFGDGTRLSIL.

The rearrangement uses TRBV5-5 and TRBJ1-6; D gene uncertain. Trimming took off 4 bases at V and 14 bases at J, with 16 bases between the two ends. Germline CDR1 reads SGHKS; CDR2 reads YYEKEE (reference sequence). The CDR3 consists of 13 residues. CDR3 coding DNA: TGTGCCAGCAGCCCATCCGTCGGTCCGGCCCTCCACTTT. Translated: CASSPSVGPALHF.

The V and J genes are TRBV14 and TRBJ1-5; D is possibly TRBD1 (5 bases). Trimming took 8 bases from V and 1 from J, leaving 15 bases between them. Germline V gene lookup returns CDR1 SGHDN and CDR2 FVKESK. CDR3 length: 15 residues. CDR3 sequence: CASPRGGGSNQPQHF. The CDR3 nucleotides read TGTGCCAGCCCCCGGGGGGGTGGGAGCAATCAGCCCCAGCATTTT.

In its sample, this clone was seen once. V gene TRBV6-5 combines with J gene TRBJ1-5, with TRBD1 as a possible D gene (6 bases). Between the trimmed V and J ends, which lost 5 bases and 0 bases, there was a span of 11 bases. Per germline, CDR1 MNHEY and CDR2 SVGAGI. This CDR3 has 15 residues. CDR3 sequence reads: CASSPEGGSNQPQHF. In nucleotides, the CDR3 is TGTGCCAGCAGTCCAGAAGGGGGTAGCAATCAGCCCCAGCATTTT.

The rearrangement uses TRBV28 and TRBJ2-1, with 7 bases lining up with TRBD2. CDR3 length equals 14 residues. V was clipped by 6 bases and J by 7 bases; unmatched bases: 9. Germline CDR1 and CDR2: MDHEN and SYDVKM. DNA of the CDR3: TGTGCCAGCAGCACGGGGGGTTACGGGAATGAGCAGTTCTTC. Residues: CASSTGGYGNEQFF.